The 14 T cell receptor beta chains in this list originate from one sample, sequenced in a study of siplizumab effects on memory and regulatory T cells. Sequencing used immunoSEQ multiplex PCR; TCRdb keeps in-frame clones, though not all of them. This sample has some 97,000 clones, with around 92% found just once. The source material was Tregs sorted from blood. All receptors come from a human donor in good health.

The CDR3 DNA follows: TGTGCCAGTAGTATAGCGGCTGGGACAGGGGTCGAGCAGTACTTC. This gives the protein CASSIAAGTGVEQYF. V gene TRBV19 combines with J gene TRBJ2-7; TRBD1 matches 10 bases. Germline V CDR1 and CDR2: LNHDA, SQIVND (reference sequence). The CDR3 totals 15 residues. V lost 1 base to trimming and J lost 6 bases; unmatched junction nucleotides: 6. Drawing the rest from reference TRBV19 and TRBJ2-7, the complete variable domain is DGGITQSPKYLFRKEGQNVTLSCEQNLNHDAMYWYRQDPGQGLRLIYYSQIVNDFQKGDIAEGYSVSREKKESFPLTVTSAQKNPTAFYLCASSIAAGTGVEQYFGPGTRLTVT.

J is TRBJ1-5 and V is TRBV15; D remains unclear. V lost 6 bases and J 6 bases, leaving 15 bases between the germline ends. Germline V gene lookup returns CDR1 LNHNV and CDR2 YYDKDF (reference sequence). The CDR3 covers 14 residues. The CDR3 sequence is CATSSGLVSQPQHF. The CDR3 DNA is TGTGCCACCAGTAGCGGTCTGGTGTCTCAGCCCCAGCATTTT.

The V gene is TRBV6-4, the J gene TRBJ1-2, with 10 positions matching TRBD1. The CDR3 spans 14 residues. The V gene's germline CDR1 is MRHNA and CDR2 SNTAGT. V was pared by 0 bases and J by 5 bases, with 0 bases of the junction left unmatched. This chain's CDR3 is CASSDSDRGYGYTF. The CDR3 DNA sequence: TGTGCCAGCAGTGACTCGGACAGGGGGTATGGCTACACCTTC.

This chain links TRBV2 with TRBJ2-1; maybe TRBD2 (6 bases). Trimming shortened V by 8 bases and J by 7 bases, and 9 bases separated the two germline ends. The germline V gene has CDR1 SNHLY and CDR2 FYNNEI. The CDR3 is made up of 11 amino acids. CDR3 loop: CASYSGNEQFF. The CDR3 DNA reads as TGTGCCAGCTATAGCGGTAATGAGCAGTTCTTC.

The chain is built from TRBV19 and TRBJ2-3, with D maybe TRBD2 (5 bases). There are 16 residues in the CDR3. Trimming took 5 bases from V and 1 from J, leaving 16 bases between them. Germline V CDR1 and CDR2: LNHDA, SQIVND (reference sequence). The CDR3 sequence is CASSLLGLGGTDTQYF. The CDR3 coding sequence is TGTGCCAGTAGTCTCCTCGGACTCGGGGGCACAGATACGCAGTATTTT.

For this clone: The junction differs from germline at one of its ends, possibly a read error. This sample includes further DNA sequences coding for the same CDR3. V usage is TRBV7-9 and J usage is TRBJ2-7; D assignment may be TRBD1 or TRBD2 (5 bases each). The CDR3 loop spans 13 amino acids. Germline CDR1 and CDR2: SEHNR and FQNEAQ (reference sequence). CDR3 bases: TGTGCCAGCAGCTTAGTGGGGACCTACGAACAGTACTTC. This codes for CASSLVGTYEQYF.

The chain couples TRBV4-1 to TRBJ2-2, with D possibly TRBD2 on 5 matching bases. Trimming took off 0 bases at V and 5 bases at J, with 10 bases between the two ends. This CDR3 has 15 amino acids. Per the germline V gene, CDR1 is MGHRA and CDR2 is YSYEKL. CDR3 in amino acids: CASSQDPGVTGELFF. CDR3 nucleotide sequence: TGCGCCAGCAGCCAAGATCCCGGGGTAACCGGGGAGCTGTTTTTT.

The rearrangement links TRBV5-5 to TRBJ2-2; 9 positions agree with TRBD1. Losses at the gene ends were 0 bases for V and 6 bases for J; bases not matched to a gene: 12. Per germline, CDR1 SGHKS and CDR2 YYEKEE (reference sequence). The CDR3 has 18 residues. The CDR3 loop reads CASSLEWWTGDRAGELFF. In nucleotides, the CDR3 is TGTGCCAGCAGCTTGGAATGGTGGACAGGGGATAGGGCCGGGGAGCTGTTTTTT.

The chain combines TRBV5-1 with TRBJ2-3; 8 bases fit TRBD2. J was trimmed by 4 bases and V by 1 base; bases with no gene match: 5. The germline V gene has CDR1 SGHRS and CDR2 YFSETQ. The CDR3 has 15 amino acids. The CDR3 bases are TGCGCCAGCAGCTTGCCGGGAGGGGCAGCAGATACGCAGTATTTT. Its translation: CASSLPGGAADTQYF.

This chain joins TRBV4-2 and TRBJ2-3; the D gene is possibly TRBD2 (6 bases). The CDR3 consists of 16 residues. The germline V and J ends were trimmed by 1 base and 2 bases, with 13 bases remaining between them. From germline, CDR1 is LGHNA and CDR2 YNFKEQ. The CDR3 sequence is CASSQGGGGNTDTQYF. In DNA, the CDR3 is TGTGCCAGCAGCCAAGGAGGTGGCGGGAACACAGATACGCAGTATTTT.

The chain employs TRBV11-2 and TRBJ2-1; 12 nucleotides agree with TRBD2. The CDR3 contains 16 residues. Germline CDR1 and CDR2: SGHAT and FQNNGV. V shed 1 base and J 6 bases; nucleotides not matched to a gene: 4. CDR3 DNA sequence: TGTGCCAGCAGCTTAGTATGGACTAGCGGGATCAATGAGCAGTTCTTC. Protein: CASSLVWTSGINEQFF.

This clone was seen just once. The rearrangement uses TRBV7-8 and TRBJ2-3; D is undetermined. Germline V gene lookup returns CDR1 SGHVS and CDR2 FQNEAQ. The CDR3 consists of 13 residues. Trimming removed 2 bases from V and 1 base from J, with 4 bases in between. The CDR3 is CASSLQGTDTQYF. DNA of the CDR3: TGTGCCAGCAGCTTACAGGGCACAGATACGCAGTATTTT. Drawing the rest from reference TRBV7-8 and TRBJ2-3, the complete variable domain is GAGVSQSPRYKVAKRGQDVALRCDPISGHVSLFWYQQALGQGPEFLTYFQNEAQLDKSGLPSDRFFAERPEGSVSTLKIQRTQQEDSAVYLCASSLQGTDTQYFGPGTRLTVL.

V and J are TRBV19 and TRBJ2-3; a possible D gene is TRBD2 (5 bases). This CDR3 is 20 amino acids long. Trimming removed 1 base at V and 1 base at J, with 24 bases between. Germline V lookup: CDR1 LNHDA, CDR2 SQIVND (reference sequence). In DNA form, the CDR3 reads TGTGCCAGTAGTATAGGCGGGCCACATACCGTGGGCCGGGGCACAGATACGCAGTATTTT. Protein: CASSIGGPHTVGRGTDTQYF.

The gene calls are TRBV19 and TRBJ2-5, with unresolved D. V gave up 7 bases and J gave up 0 bases, with 15 bases separating them. CDR3 length: 15 residues. Germline CDR1 is LNHDA and CDR2 is SQIVND (reference sequence). The DNA of the CDR3 is TGTGCCAGTAAAGCGACCAGACGGAACCAAGAGACCCAGTACTTC. This sequence encodes CASKATRRNQETQYF.